The 4 T cell receptor beta chains given below trace back to one sample, sequenced in a study of CD8 T cells in Susac syndrome. Random hexamers were used to reverse transcribe an amount of about 0.45 to 1 ug RNA. TCRdb reanalysed the immunoSEQ multiplex PCR reads using MiXCR and keeps one entry per CDR3 protein. The table includes roughly 200,000 distinct CDR3 sequences, 85% to 95% detected once. The sequenced sample consisted of CD4+ T cells from PBMCs. Receptor source: a human donor in good health.

This chain uses TRBV12-3 or TRBV12-4 with TRBJ1-1; D not certain. The CDR3 sequence is 12 residues long. V lost 3 bases, J lost 12 bases, and 14 bases lay in between. Written as DNA, the CDR3 is TGTGCCAGCAGTTTGCCCCAGTCGATGTCTTTCTTT. This translates into CASSLPQSMSFF.

V and J are TRBV29-1 and TRBJ2-7; 7 nucleotides match TRBD1. V lost 4 bases to trimming and J lost 4 bases; unmatched junction nucleotides: 1. This CDR3 has 11 residues. The germline gives CDR1 SQVTM, CDR2 ANQGSEA. For the CDR3, the DNA is TGCAGCGTTGGGGACAGTTACGAGCAGTACTTC. This gives the protein CSVGDSYEQYF.

The V call is TRBV7-2, the J call TRBJ2-3; D gene unclear. This CDR3 is 14 amino acids long. The V gene's germline CDR1 is SGHTA and CDR2 FQGNSA. Between the trimmed V and J ends, which lost 3 bases and 0 bases, there was a span of 7 bases. In DNA, the CDR3 is TGTGCCAGCAGCTTGGCGGCTAGCACAGATACGCAGTATTTT. As protein: CASSLAASTDTQYF.

The V and J genes are TRBV3-1 and TRBJ2-1, with D unresolved. The CDR3 runs 11 residues. The V end lost 2 bases, the J end lost 8 bases, and 4 bases lay between the germline ends. Germline CDR1 reads LGHDT; CDR2 reads YNNKEL (reference sequence). CDR3 bases: TGTGCCAGCAGCCAACTCCATGAGCAGTTCTTC. It translates to CASSQLHEQFF.